The sequence of this T cell receptor (beta chain) was determined in a study of cytomegalovirus exposure and HLA in healthy donors. The PCR contained 60 Vbeta and 13 Jbeta primers. The repertoire was sequenced with immunoSEQ multiplex PCR; TCRdb's copy has only in-frame clones and lacks some. The sample records 90,000 to 140,000 clones, more than 70% being singletons. Losses at the gene ends were 2 bases for V and 2 bases for J; bases not matched to a gene: 4. The CDR3 is made up of 16 amino acids. Germline-derived CDR1 and CDR2 are SGHTA and FQGNSA. Findings of the study overall: Follow-up analysis seemed to connect common viral pathogens with several of the most significant clusters identified.

A remark on this clone: What it binds is not known.

Material for sequencing was PBMCs. This clonotype was sampled from a man between 25 and 39 years old in good health and CMV-seronegative. The V gene is TRBV7-2, the J gene TRBJ2-2; 8 nucleotides line up with TRBD2. The CDR3 coding sequence is TGTGCCAGCAGCTTAAAAGCGGGGGCAAACACCGGGGAGCTGTTTTTT. Translating it yields CASSLKAGANTGELFF. Based on the CDR3 plus reference TRBV7-2 and TRBJ2-2, the full variable domain is GAGVSQSPSNKVTEKGKDVELRCDPISGHTALYWYRQSLGQGLEFLIYFQGNSAPDKSGLPSDRFSAERTGGSVSTLTIQRTQQEDSAVYLCASSLKAGANTGELFFGEGSRLTVL.